The present entry profiles one T cell receptor (beta chain) with its context. Using RNA transcripts as the source, TCR beta CDR3 regions were amplified. The HTBI primer set served for first-round RT-PCR of the TCR CDR3. TCRdb processed the multiplex PCR reads anew with MiXCR; each CDR3 protein has one entry. The sample consists of 200,000 or so distinct CDR3 sequences, less than 20% of them appearing once. The data stem from a study of T cells in Graves' hyperthyroidism and ophthalmopathy. The germline V gene encodes CDR1 SGDLS and CDR2 YYNGEE. The CDR3 contains 14 residues. The V end was cut by 2 bases, the J end by 4 bases, with 10 bases between.

The chain carries TRBV9 and TRBJ1-5; no definite D call. The clonotype comes from a woman in her fifties or sixties with Graves' hyperthyroidism. Sequencing was performed on blood. This chain's CDR3 is CASSVGDPNQPQHF. DNA for the CDR3: TGTGCCAGCAGCGTGGGCGATCCGAATCAGCCCCAGCATTTT.